The clone carrying this TCR beta chain was counted ten times or more. Antigen unknown. This sample was included in a study of blood T cells in healthy people across ages. Overall study findings and caveats: Strong correlation linked observed beta diversity and percent naive T cells. PBMCs that were unsorted prevented a conclusive naive versus antigen-experienced comparison.

Researchers collected about 9.1 milliliters of peripheral blood from every single donor. Using a J-beta primer mix together with a sample-barcoded 5' primer, a second PCR was run for roughly 6 to 12 cycles. One entry per CDR3 protein, called by TCRdb with MiXCR from the 5' RACE reads. The table lists hundreds of thousands of distinct CDR3 sequences, roughly 32% of them singletons. The sequence derives from an elderly woman in good health. Sequences were obtained from blood.

CDR3 sequence (DNA): TGCAGTGCTAGTTCCCCCGGGGTCTACGAGCAGTACTTC. Translation gives CSASSPGVYEQYF. This chain links TRBV20-1 with TRBJ2-7, with a possible D match to TRBD2 (5 bases). Germline lookup yields CDR1 DFQATT and CDR2 SNEGSKA (reference sequence). The CDR3 covers 13 residues. Trimming removed 3 bases at V and 3 bases at J, with 12 bases between.